Shown below are 10 T cell receptor beta chains from a single sample sequenced in a study of cytomegalovirus exposure and HLA in healthy donors. The PCR ran on 60 Vbeta and 13 Jbeta primers. Some clones are missing from TCRdb's copy, which holds only in-frame ones; the method was immunoSEQ multiplex PCR. The sample includes some 150,000 clones, about three quarters of them seen just once. The source material was PBMCs. These receptors came from a male donor in good health and CMV-seronegative.

The table lists this clone with a count of one. The CDR3 region has the DNA TGTGCCAGCAGCTCGGGACAGGGTACAGATACGCAGTATTTT. Translating gives CASSSGQGTDTQYF. The J gene is TRBJ2-3, the V gene TRBV11-2; 9 bases agree with TRBD1. CDR1 is SGHAT, CDR2 FQNNGV, per germline. V was clipped by 4 bases and J by 3 bases; unmatched bases: 2. This CDR3 has 14 residues. Together with reference TRBV11-2 and TRBJ2-3, the CDR3 gives the full variable domain: EAGVAQSPRYKIIEKRQSVAFWCNPISGHATLYWYQQILGQGPKLLIQFQNNGVVDDSQLPKDRFSAERLKGVDSTLKIQPAKLEDSAVYLCASSSGQGTDTQYFGPGTRLTVL.

This clone appeared a few times. The chain employs TRBV4-2 and TRBJ1-2; 8 bases fit TRBD1. The V segment lost 11 bases and the J segment 1 base; nucleotides outside the gene matches: 12. The germline CDR1 and CDR2 sequences are LGHNA and YNFKEQ. The CDR3 totals 15 residues. The CDR3: CAARGLGLSNYGYTF. The CDR3 DNA follows: TGTGCCGCCAGGGGGCTGGGTTTGAGTAACTATGGCTACACCTTC.

The V call is TRBV6-1, the J call TRBJ1-2, with D possibly matching TRBD1 (6 bases). Per the germline V gene, CDR1 is MNHNS and CDR2 is SASEGT. The CDR3 loop spans 13 amino acids. V was clipped by 7 bases and J by 4 bases, with 13 bases between them. CDR3 residues: CASMRTEGYGYTF. CDR3 coding DNA: TGTGCCAGCATGAGGACAGAGGGCTATGGCTACACCTTC.

This clone occurred a few times. The chain recombines TRBV6-6 with TRBJ1-2; weak D call: TRBD1 (6 bases). This CDR3 is 13 amino acids long. Germline V gene sequence: CDR1 MNHNY, CDR2 SVGAGI (reference sequence). Trimming shortened V by 6 bases and J by 8 bases, and 16 bases separated the two germline ends. The CDR3 sequence: CASSRGGAVGYTF. The CDR3 DNA reads as TGTGCCAGCAGCCGCGGGGGCGCGGTAGGCTACACCTTC.

The chain carries TRBV10-2 and TRBJ1-2; 9 positions match TRBD1. After removal of 2 bases from V and 3 bases from J, the junction contained 7 bases not matched to a gene. Germline loops: CDR1 WSHSY, CDR2 SAAADI. The CDR3 extends over 16 amino acids. CDR3 region: CASSEGGTGGDYGYTF. The CDR3 nucleotides read TGCGCCAGCAGTGAGGGGGGTACAGGGGGCGACTATGGCTACACCTTC.

In its sample, this clone was seen a few times. The genes are TRBV10-2 and TRBJ2-7, with D possibly being TRBD1 (6 bases). The CDR3 spans 16 residues. Germline CDR1 WSHSY, CDR2 SAAADI. V lost 3 bases to trimming and J lost 4 bases, with 19 bases between them. CDR3 coding DNA: TGCGCCAGCAGTGAAGGACAGACTACGATTGGGTACGAGCAGTACTTC. Translating it yields CASSEGQTTIGYEQYF.

Only a few counts were recorded for this clone. The CDR3 sequence: CASSLTGKGYTF. CDR3 coding DNA: TGTGCCAGCAGCTTGACAGGGAAAGGCTACACCTTC. This sequence joins TRBV7-9 and TRBJ1-2, with TRBD1 identical over 7 bases. CDR3 length equals 12 residues. Germline loops: CDR1 SEHNR, CDR2 FQNEAQ (reference sequence). Unmatched junction bases numbered 3, after V lost 3 bases and J lost 8 bases.

The chain carries TRBV6-1 and TRBJ2-7; 9 bases line up with TRBD1. V lost 5 bases and J lost 5; bases outside the gene matches: 10. The germline CDR1 and CDR2 sequences are MNHNS and SASEGT. This CDR3 spans 15 amino acids. DNA of the CDR3: TGTGCCAGCAGTACACCGGGACAGGGTTTCGACGAGCAGTACTTC. Translated: CASSTPGQGFDEQYF.

The chain carries TRBV19 and TRBJ2-4; 9 bases are shared with TRBD1. CDR3 length: 16 amino acids. The J segment lost 12 bases and the V segment lost 6 bases, leaving 18 bases of the junction unmatched. Germline-derived CDR1 and CDR2 are LNHDA and SQIVND (reference sequence). Written as DNA, the CDR3 is TGTGCCAGTAGCCCAGGACAGGGGTTACGCCTTGGCAGTCAGTACTTC. It codes for CASSPGQGLRLGSQYF.

The V call is TRBV11-2, the J call TRBJ2-2; 9 bases agree with TRBD2. The CDR3 has 17 residues. Germline V gene sequence: CDR1 SGHAT, CDR2 FQNNGV. V shed 5 bases and J 7 bases; nucleotides not matched to a gene: 14. The CDR3 DNA sequence: TGTGCCAGCAGCCCCCTGGTGGGCGGGAGGGCCTACGGGGAGCTGTTTTTT. This translates into CASSPLVGGRAYGELFF.